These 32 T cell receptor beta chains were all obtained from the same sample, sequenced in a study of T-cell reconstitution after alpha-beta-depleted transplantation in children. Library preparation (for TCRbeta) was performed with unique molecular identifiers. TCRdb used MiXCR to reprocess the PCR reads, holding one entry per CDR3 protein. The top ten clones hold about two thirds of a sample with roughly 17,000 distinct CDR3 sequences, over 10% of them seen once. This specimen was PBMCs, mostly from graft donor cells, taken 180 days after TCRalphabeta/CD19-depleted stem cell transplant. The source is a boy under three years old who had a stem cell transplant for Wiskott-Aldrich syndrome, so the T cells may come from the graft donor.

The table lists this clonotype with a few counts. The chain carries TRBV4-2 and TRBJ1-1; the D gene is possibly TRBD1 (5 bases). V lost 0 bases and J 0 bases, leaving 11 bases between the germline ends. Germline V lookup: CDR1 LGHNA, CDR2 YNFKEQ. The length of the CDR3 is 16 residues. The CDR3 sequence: CASSQDLGRLNTEAFF. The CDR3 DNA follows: TGTGCCAGCAGCCAAGATTTGGGACGGCTGAACACTGAAGCTTTCTTT.

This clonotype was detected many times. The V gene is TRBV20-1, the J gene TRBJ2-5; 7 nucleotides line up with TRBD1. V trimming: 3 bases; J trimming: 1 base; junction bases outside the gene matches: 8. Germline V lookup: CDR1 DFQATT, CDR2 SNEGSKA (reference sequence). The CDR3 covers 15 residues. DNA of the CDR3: TGCAGTGCTAGCCGGGACAGCCATACCCAAGAGACCCAGTACTTC. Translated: CSASRDSHTQETQYF.

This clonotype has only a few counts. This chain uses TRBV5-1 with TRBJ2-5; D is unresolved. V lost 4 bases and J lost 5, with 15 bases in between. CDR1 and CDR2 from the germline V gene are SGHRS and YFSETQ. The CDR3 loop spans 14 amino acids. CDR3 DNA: TGCGCCAGCAGCCTGTGGGCCGGCCCGGAGACCCAGTACTTC. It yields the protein CASSLWAGPETQYF.

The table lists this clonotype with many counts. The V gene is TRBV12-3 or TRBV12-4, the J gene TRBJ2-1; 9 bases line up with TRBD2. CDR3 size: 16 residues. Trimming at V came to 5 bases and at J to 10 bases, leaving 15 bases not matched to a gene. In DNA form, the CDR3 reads TGTGCCAGCAGTCCGCCGGGGACTAGCCTCCTCATGGAGCAGTTCTTC. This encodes CASSPPGTSLLMEQFF.

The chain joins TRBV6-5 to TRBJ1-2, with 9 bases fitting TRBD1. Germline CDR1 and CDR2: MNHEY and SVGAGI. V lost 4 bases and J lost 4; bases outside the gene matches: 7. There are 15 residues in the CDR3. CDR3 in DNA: TGTGCCAGCAGTTCCGGACAGGGGCAAGTCTATGGCTACACCTTC. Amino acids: CASSSGQGQVYGYTF.

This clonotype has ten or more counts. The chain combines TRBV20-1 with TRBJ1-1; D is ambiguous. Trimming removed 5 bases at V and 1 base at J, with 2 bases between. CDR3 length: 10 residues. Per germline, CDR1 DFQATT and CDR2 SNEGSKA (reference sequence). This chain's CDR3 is CSAWNTEAFF. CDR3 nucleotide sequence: TGCAGTGCTTGGAACACTGAAGCTTTCTTT.

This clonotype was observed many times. The CDR3 DNA reads as TGCGCCAGCAGCCCGACCGGGGTCAATGAGCAGTTCTTC. It codes for CASSPTGVNEQFF. The genes are TRBV5-1 and TRBJ2-1; TRBD2 might be the D (5 bases). This CDR3 is built from 13 residues. The germline V gene encodes CDR1 SGHRS and CDR2 YFSETQ. Trimming took off 4 bases at V and 6 bases at J, with 11 bases between the two ends.

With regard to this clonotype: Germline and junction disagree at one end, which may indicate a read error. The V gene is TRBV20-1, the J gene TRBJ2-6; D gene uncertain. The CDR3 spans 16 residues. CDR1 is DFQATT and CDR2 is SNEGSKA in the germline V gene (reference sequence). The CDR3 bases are TGCTGTGCTAGAGATCCAGCCTCCACTGGGGCCAACGTCCTGACTTTC. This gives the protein CCARDPASTGANVLTF.

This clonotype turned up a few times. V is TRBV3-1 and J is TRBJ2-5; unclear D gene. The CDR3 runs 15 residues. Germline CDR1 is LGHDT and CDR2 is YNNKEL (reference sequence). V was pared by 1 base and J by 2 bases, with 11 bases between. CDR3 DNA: TGTGCCAGCAGCCAAGGGGTCTTCCAGCAAGAGACCCAGTACTTC. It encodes CASSQGVFQQETQYF.

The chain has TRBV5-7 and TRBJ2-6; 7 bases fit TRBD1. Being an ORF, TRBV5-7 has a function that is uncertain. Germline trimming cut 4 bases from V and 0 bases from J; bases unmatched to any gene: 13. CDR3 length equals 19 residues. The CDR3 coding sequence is TGTGCCAGCAGCCGCATCACAGGGGCTCGGGTCTCTGGGGCCAACGTCCTGACTTTC. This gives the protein CASSRITGARVSGANVLTF.

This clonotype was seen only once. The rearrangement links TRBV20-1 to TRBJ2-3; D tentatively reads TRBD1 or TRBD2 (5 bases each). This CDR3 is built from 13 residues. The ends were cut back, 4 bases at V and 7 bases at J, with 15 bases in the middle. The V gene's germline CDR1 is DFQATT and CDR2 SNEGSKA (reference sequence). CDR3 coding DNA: TGCAGTGCTACCCGGGACGAAGGCCATACGCAGTATTTT. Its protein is CSATRDEGHTQYF.

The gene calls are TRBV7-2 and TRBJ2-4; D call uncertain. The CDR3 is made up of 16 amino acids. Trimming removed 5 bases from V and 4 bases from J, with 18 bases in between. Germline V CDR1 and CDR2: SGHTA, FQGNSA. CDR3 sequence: CASSRDVGLGKNIQYF. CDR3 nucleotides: TGTGCCAGCAGCAGAGACGTGGGCTTGGGGAAAAACATTCAGTACTTC.

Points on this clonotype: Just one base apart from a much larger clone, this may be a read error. The CDR3, as DNA: TGCAGTGCTAGAGATTCGGAGACAGTTTTCTATGGCTACACCTTC. This encodes CSARDSETVFYGYTF. The chain carries TRBV20-1 and TRBJ1-2, with D possibly TRBD1 on 5 matching bases. Germline CDR1 is DFQATT and CDR2 is SNEGSKA (reference sequence). The ends were cut back, 0 bases at V and 4 bases at J, with 15 bases in the middle. The CDR3 has 15 amino acids.

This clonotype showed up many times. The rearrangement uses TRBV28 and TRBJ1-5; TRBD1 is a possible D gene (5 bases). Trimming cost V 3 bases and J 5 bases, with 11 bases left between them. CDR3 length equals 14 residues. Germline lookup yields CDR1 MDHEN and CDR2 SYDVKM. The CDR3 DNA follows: TGTGCCAGCAGTTTCCCCCAGGGTGATCAGCCCCAGCATTTT. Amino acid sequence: CASSFPQGDQPQHF.

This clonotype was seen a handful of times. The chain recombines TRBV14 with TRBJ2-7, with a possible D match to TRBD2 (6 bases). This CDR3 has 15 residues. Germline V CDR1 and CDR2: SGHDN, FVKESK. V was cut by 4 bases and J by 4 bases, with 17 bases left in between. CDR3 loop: CASSLYGGSVYEQYF. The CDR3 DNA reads TGTGCCAGCAGCCTCTACGGGGGTAGCGTTTACGAGCAGTACTTC.

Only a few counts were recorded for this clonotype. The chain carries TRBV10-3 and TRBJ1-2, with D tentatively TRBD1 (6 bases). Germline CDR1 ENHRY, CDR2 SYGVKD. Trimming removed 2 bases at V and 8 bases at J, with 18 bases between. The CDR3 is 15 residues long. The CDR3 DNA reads TGTGCCATCAGTGAGACTCCTACTCAGGGGTCCGGCTACACCTTC. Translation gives CAISETPTQGSGYTF.

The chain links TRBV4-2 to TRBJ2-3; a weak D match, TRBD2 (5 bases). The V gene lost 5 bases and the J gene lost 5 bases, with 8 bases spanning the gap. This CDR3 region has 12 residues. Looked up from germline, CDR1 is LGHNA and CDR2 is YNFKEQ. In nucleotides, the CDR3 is TGTGCCAGCAGCGAGGGCGGAGATACGCAGTATTTT. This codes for CASSEGGDTQYF.

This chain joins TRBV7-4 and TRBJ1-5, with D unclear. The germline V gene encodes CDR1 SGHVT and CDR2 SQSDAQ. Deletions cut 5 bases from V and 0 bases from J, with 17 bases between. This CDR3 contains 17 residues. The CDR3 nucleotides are TGTGCCAGCAGCAGAGACACGGAGCCTTATAGCAATCAGCCCCAGCATTTT. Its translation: CASSRDTEPYSNQPQHF.

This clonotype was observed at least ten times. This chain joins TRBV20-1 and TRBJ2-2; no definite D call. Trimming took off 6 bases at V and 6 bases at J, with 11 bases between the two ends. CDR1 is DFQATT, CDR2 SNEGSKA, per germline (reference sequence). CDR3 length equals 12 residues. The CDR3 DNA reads TGCAGTGCAATCACATGGCCCGGGGAGCTGTTTTTT. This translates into CSAITWPGELFF.

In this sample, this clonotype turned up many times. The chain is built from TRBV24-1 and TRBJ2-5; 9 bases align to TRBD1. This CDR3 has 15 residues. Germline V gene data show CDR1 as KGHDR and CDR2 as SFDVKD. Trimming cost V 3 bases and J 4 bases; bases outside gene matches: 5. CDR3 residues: CATSDPQGAGETQYF. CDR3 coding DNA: TGTGCCACCAGTGATCCACAGGGGGCCGGAGAGACCCAGTACTTC.

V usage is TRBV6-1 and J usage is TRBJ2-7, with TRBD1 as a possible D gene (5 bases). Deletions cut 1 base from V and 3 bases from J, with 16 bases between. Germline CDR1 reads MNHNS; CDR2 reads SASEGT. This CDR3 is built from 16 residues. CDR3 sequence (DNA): TGTGCCAGCAGTGAAGGGGGATGGACATTCCTCTACGAGCAGTACTTC. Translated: CASSEGGWTFLYEQYF.

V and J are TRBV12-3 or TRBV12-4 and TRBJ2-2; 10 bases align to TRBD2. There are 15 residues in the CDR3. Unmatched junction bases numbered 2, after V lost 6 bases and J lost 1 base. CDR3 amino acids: CASRPSGRNTGELFF. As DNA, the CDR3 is TGTGCCAGCAGGCCTAGCGGGAGGAACACCGGGGAGCTGTTTTTT.

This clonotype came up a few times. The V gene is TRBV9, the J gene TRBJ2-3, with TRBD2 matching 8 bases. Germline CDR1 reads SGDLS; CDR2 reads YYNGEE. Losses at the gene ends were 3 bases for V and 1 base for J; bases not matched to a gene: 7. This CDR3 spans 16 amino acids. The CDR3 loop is CASSGGTSGRTDTQYF. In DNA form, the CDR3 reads TGTGCCAGCAGCGGGGGAACTAGCGGCCGCACAGATACGCAGTATTTT.

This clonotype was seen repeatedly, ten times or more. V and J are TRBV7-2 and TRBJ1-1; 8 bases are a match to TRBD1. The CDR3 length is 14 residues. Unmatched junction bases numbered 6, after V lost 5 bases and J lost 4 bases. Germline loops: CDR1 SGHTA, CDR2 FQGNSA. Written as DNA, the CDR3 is TGTGCCAGCAGCCCCCGACAGGGGATCACTGAAGCTTTCTTT. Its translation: CASSPRQGITEAFF. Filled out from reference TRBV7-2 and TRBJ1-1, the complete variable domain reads GAGVSQSPSNKVTEKGKDVELRCDPISGHTALYWYRQSLGQGLEFLIYFQGNSAPDKSGLPSDRFSAERTGGSVSTLTIQRTQQEDSAVYLCASSPRQGITEAFFGQGTRLTVV.

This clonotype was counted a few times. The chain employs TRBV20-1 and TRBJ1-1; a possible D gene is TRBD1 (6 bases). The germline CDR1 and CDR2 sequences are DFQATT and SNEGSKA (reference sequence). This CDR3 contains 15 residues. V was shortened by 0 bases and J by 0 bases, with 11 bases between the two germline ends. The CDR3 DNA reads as TGCAGTGCTAGAGATAACACAGGGATGAACACTGAAGCTTTCTTT. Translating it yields CSARDNTGMNTEAFF.

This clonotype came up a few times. CDR3 bases: TGTGCCAGCAGCCGCCCCCAGGGGGAAAAACTGTTTTTT. Translated: CASSRPQGEKLFF. The chain links TRBV7-9 to TRBJ1-4, with D perhaps TRBD1 (6 bases). CDR1 and CDR2 from the germline V gene are SEHNR and FQNEAQ (reference sequence). V shed 5 bases and J shed 8 bases, with 12 bases lying between them. The CDR3 contains 13 residues.

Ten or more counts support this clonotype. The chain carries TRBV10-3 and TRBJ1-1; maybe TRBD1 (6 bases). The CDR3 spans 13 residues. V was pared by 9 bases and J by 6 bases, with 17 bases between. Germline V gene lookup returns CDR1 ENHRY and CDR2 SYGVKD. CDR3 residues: CAIGGGLRAEAFF. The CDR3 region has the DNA TGTGCCATAGGGGGGGGCTTGAGAGCTGAAGCTTTCTTT.

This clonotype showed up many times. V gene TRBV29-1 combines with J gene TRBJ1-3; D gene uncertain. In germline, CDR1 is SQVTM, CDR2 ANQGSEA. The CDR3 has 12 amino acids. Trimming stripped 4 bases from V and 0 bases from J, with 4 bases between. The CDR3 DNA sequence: TGCAGCGTTGGTAGCTCTGGAAACACCATATATTTT. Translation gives CSVGSSGNTIYF. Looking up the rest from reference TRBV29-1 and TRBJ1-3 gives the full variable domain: SAVISQKPSRDICQRGTSLTIQCQVDSQVTMMFWYRQQPGQSLTLIATANQGSEATYESGFVIDKFPISRPNLTFSTLTVSNMSPEDSSIYLCSVGSSGNTIYFGEGSWLTVV.

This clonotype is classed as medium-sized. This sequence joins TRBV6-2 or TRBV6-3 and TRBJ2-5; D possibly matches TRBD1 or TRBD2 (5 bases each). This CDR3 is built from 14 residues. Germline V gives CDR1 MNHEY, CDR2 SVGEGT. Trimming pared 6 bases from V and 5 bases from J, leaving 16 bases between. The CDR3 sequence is CASRPGPPGETQYF. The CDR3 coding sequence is TGTGCCAGCAGACCGGGACCACCCGGGGAGACCCAGTACTTC.

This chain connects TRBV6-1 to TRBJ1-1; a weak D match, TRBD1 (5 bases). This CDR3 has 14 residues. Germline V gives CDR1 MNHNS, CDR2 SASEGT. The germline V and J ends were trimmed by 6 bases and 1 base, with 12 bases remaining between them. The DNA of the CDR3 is TGTGCCAGCAGGGGGCGGCCGGCGAACACTGAAGCTTTCTTT. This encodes CASRGRPANTEAFF.

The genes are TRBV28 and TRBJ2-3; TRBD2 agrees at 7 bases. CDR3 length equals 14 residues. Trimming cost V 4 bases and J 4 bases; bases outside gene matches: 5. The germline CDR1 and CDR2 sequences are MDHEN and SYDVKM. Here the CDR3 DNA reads TGTGCCAGCAGTTACGCGGGAGTGGCAGATACGCAGTATTTT. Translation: CASSYAGVADTQYF.

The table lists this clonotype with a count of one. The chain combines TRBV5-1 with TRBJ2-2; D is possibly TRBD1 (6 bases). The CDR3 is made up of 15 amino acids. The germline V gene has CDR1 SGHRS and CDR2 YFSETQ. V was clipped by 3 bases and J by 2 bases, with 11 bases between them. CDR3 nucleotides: TGCGCCAGCAGCTGGGACATCCCCAACACCGGGGAGCTGTTTTTT. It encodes CASSWDIPNTGELFF.